One sample yielded the 5 T cell receptor beta chains listed below, sequenced in a study of blood T cells in healthy people across ages. The second PCR ran about 7 to 12 cycles with a sample-barcoded 5' primer and J-beta primers. TCRdb reanalysed the 5' RACE reads using MiXCR and keeps one entry per CDR3 protein. The sample contains hundreds of thousands of distinct CDR3 sequences, 24% of which appear only once. These sequences were also reported in another study, on T cells of mothers and their children.

Sequences were obtained from blood. Every receptor here comes from a boy younger than 18 in good health.

The chain carries TRBV19 and TRBJ1-4; tentatively, D is TRBD1 (6 bases). Germline loops: CDR1 LNHDA, CDR2 SQIVND (reference sequence). The CDR3 runs to 14 residues. Trimming shortened V by 5 bases and J by 8 bases, and 15 bases separated the two germline ends. DNA for the CDR3: TGTGCCAGTAGTGTCCAGGGGACCATCGAAAAACTGTTTTTT. Translating gives CASSVQGTIEKLFF.

This clonotype was detected only a few times. The rearrangement links TRBV9 to TRBJ1-4; 8 nucleotides match TRBD1. This CDR3 is built from 13 residues. V gave up 3 bases and J gave up 12 bases; unmatched junction bases: 7. Germline V gene data show CDR1 as SGDLS and CDR2 as YYNGEE. The CDR3 DNA reads as TGTGCCAGCAGCGCCGGACAGGGTGAGGAACTGTTTTTT. Amino acid sequence: CASSAGQGEELFF.

The chain employs TRBV20-1 and TRBJ2-4, with D perhaps matching TRBD1 or TRBD2 (5 bases each). Germline assignment: CDR1 DFQATT and CDR2 SNEGSKA (reference sequence). This CDR3 region has 15 residues. V lost 3 bases, J lost 3 bases, and 15 bases lay in between. CDR3 nucleotides: TGCAGTGCTAGGGGTTACTCTGGGGGCAAAAACATTCAGTACTTC. It codes for CSARGYSGGKNIQYF.

A few counts support this clonotype. The chain couples TRBV28 to TRBJ2-1, with D possibly being TRBD2 (5 bases). The CDR3 contains 14 residues. Germline V gene sequence: CDR1 MDHEN, CDR2 SYDVKM. V was shortened by 8 bases and J by 3 bases, with 14 bases between the two germline ends. Here the CDR3 reads CASLGSLLYNEQFF. CDR3 nucleotide sequence: TGTGCCAGCCTTGGGAGCCTACTCTACAATGAGCAGTTCTTC.

The chain joins TRBV4-1 to TRBJ2-1, with 7 bases identical to TRBD2. The germline V gene encodes CDR1 MGHRA and CDR2 YSYEKL. V was pared by 5 bases and J by 2 bases, with 9 bases of the junction left unmatched. CDR3 size: 16 residues. Written as DNA, the CDR3 is TGCGCCAGCAGCTCCGGGGTAGCGGGCCCCTACAATGAGCAGTTCTTC. Translation gives CASSSGVAGPYNEQFF.